This section outlines one T cell receptor beta chain sequence together with its context. Its specific antigen is unknown. Within one base of it there is no much larger clone, and no base qualities were kept. One collaborating source in Seattle enrolled patients while the patients were actively infected and followed the patients over time throughout the course of disease. The collaborating institutions used their own protocols to collect whole blood in K2EDTA tubes. For TCRbeta analysis, collaborator samples were shipped as frozen whole blood, as isolated PBMCs, or as DNA extracted from either sample type. The immunoSEQ Assay, a bias-controlled multiplex PCR, was used to amplify TCRbeta CDR3 regions from genomic DNA. As for how the authors treated the data: The number of nucleated cells in each sample was estimated by amplification of reference gene primers within the assay. To quantify the absolute abundance of each unique TCRbeta CDR3 rearrangement, sequence reads were collapsed and filtered. For each sample, productive Simpson clonality was calculated by taking the square root of Simpson's diversity index across productive rearrangements. The clones in this table, taken by TCRdb from immuneACCESS, are in-frame only. Not every clone is retained; where verified, under half of the shortfall comes from an unresolved V gene, and the cause of the rest is unknown. D and trimming were read from the DNA, whereas the V and J calls and clone size are those reported in that table. A total of roughly 100,000 clones appear in this sample, 75% to 90% of them only once. The ten largest clonotypes hold more than 5% of the sample.

The data derive from a study of blood T cell repertoires in COVID-19 (dated by TCRdb to the early 2020s). In terms of the full investigation: Samples from collaborators originated in the United States, Italy and Spain and spanned both the acute and convalescent phases of COVID-19. The prospective study material was composed of cDNA or gDNA derived from T cells, B-cell-depleted T cells, or PBMCs. The dataset comprised deeply sampled blood TCRbeta repertoires from subjects exposed to, actively infected with, or recovered from COVID-19. The repertoires were made available in a free public database intended to serve as a resource for research on the immune response to SARS-CoV-2. Samples came from the ongoing ImmuneRACE study (first 160 participants) plus 1,254 subjects from 6 global collaborators. A de-identified subject ID, COVID-19 status, age in years and sex were almost always included in the sample metadata. Where available, HLA class I and class II types were taken from metadata supplied by the sample provider and were not determined by assay-based typing.

Overall study results and their limits: The amount of clinical and demographic metadata varied by source and participant and was provided uncurated.

The CDR3 sequence holds 14 residues, the cysteine and phenylalanine included. Of the read, only the CDR3 DNA is kept; its 42 bases are in frame from base 1. Looking up the germline V gene yields CDR1 MNHEY and CDR2 SVGAGI. V has 6 bases trimmed and J has 7 bases trimmed; junction bases matching no gene number 8. Material for sequencing was peripheral blood. This TCR derives from a woman in her forties or fifties with COVID-19, enrolled during active disease. The chain was built from TRBV6-5 and TRBJ1-3; 8 of the junction bases match TRBD1. In nucleotides, the sequence is TGTGCCAGCAGCCGTTTCGGACAGGGTAACACCATATATTTT. Translated, it reads CASSRFGQGNTIYF.